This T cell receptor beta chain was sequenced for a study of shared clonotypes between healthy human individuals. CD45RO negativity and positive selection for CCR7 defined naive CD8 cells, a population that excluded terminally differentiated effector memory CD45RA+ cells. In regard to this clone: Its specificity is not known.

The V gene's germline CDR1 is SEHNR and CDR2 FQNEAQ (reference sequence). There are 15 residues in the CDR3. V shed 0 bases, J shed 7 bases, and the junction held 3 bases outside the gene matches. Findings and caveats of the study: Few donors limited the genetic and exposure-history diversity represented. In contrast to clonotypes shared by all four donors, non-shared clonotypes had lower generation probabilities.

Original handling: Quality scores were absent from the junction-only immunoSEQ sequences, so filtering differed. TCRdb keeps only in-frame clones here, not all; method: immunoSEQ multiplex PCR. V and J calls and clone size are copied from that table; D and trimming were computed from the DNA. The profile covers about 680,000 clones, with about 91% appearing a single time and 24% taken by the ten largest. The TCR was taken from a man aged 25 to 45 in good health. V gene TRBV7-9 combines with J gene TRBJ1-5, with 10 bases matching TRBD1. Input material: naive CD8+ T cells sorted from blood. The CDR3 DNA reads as TGTGCCAGCAGCTTAGCTGGGACAGGGGACCAGCCCCAGCATTTT. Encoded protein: CASSLAGTGDQPQHF.